The rows below give T cell receptor beta chains drawn from one sample of a study of T cells in Graves' hyperthyroidism and ophthalmopathy. One entry per CDR3 protein, called by TCRdb with MiXCR from the multiplex PCR reads. This table holds about 640,000 distinct CDR3 sequences, under 25% found once. Material: blood. These receptor sequences come from a man under 40 with Graves' ophthalmopathy. CDR3s include the opening cysteine and the closing phenylalanine or tryptophan. Each record gives: D gene, clone size, J gene, V gene, CDR3 protein, CDR3 DNA. D genes are given only for firm matches. Expanded clones get a size class; other rows say once, few or many, or leave the size out.

>NA|NA|TRBJ1-2|TRBV27
CASSPGQRNYGYTF
TGTGCCAGCAGTCCCGGACAGAGAAACTATGGCTACACCTTC
>TRBD2|NA|TRBJ2-1|TRBV10-3
CAINGVGEGNEQFF
TGTGCCATCAACGGGGTGGGGGAGGGTAATGAGCAGTTCTTC
>NA|NA|TRBJ2-2|TRBV2
CASGPGRGLDTGELFF
TGTGCCAGCGGCCCAGGCCGGGGGCTCGACACCGGGGAGCTGTTTTTT
>TRBD2|NA|TRBJ2-2|TRBV12-3/TRBV12-4
CASTLGLAANTGELFF
TGTGCCAGCACCCTGGGACTAGCGGCGAACACCGGGGAGCTGTTTTTT
>NA|NA|TRBJ1-5|TRBV30
CAWNLAGGSNQPQHF
TGTGCCTGGAACCTCGCGGGGGGAAGCAATCAGCCCCAGCATTTT
>NA|NA|TRBJ1-3|TRBV6-1
CASRRGGPWGNTIYF
TGTGCCAGCAGAAGGGGTGGTCCCTGGGGAAACACCATATATTTT
>NA|NA|TRBJ1-1|TRBV7-9
CASSLGNYRAFLVEAFF
TGTGCCAGCAGCTTAGGGAATTACAGGGCCTTTCTTGTGGAAGCTTTCTTT
>NA|NA|TRBJ2-1|TRBV7-6
CASSLDGRGNWAGTRNEQFF
TGTGCCAGCAGCTTAGACGGGCGCGGGAACTGGGCGGGAACGCGCAATGAGCAGTTCTTC
>NA|NA|TRBJ2-3|TRBV5-1
CASSSRTGLSDTQYF
TGCGCCAGCAGTTCTCGGACCGGTCTGTCAGATACGCAGTATTTT
>NA|NA|TRBJ1-2|TRBV19
CASSVNQPGAGYGYTF
TGTGCCAGTAGTGTCAACCAACCAGGGGCAGGGTATGGCTACACCTTC
>NA|NA|TRBJ1-1|TRBV6-1
CASSLAPGGVGVTEAFF
TGTGCCAGCAGTTTAGCCCCCGGGGGGGTCGGTGTCACTGAAGCTTTCTTT
>NA|many|TRBJ2-3|TRBV3-2
CASSQGHRDTDTQYF
TGTGCCAGCAGCCAAGGCCACAGGGACACAGATACGCAGTATTTT
>NA|NA|TRBJ1-6|TRBV27
CASSSPGDNSPLHF
TGTGCCAGCAGTTCCCCGGGAGATAATTCACCCCTCCACTTT
>NA|few|TRBJ2-5|TRBV10-2
CASSESRGRETQYF
TGCGCCAGCAGTGAGTCAAGGGGCAGGGAGACCCAGTACTTC
>TRBD1|NA|TRBJ2-6|TRBV29-1
CSVEPQGATVLTF
TGCAGCGTTGAACCCCAGGGGGCCACTGTCCTGACTTTC
>TRBD1|few|TRBJ2-2|TRBV6-1
CASSKGQGNTGELFF
TGTGCCAGCAGTAAGGGACAGGGAAACACCGGGGAGCTGTTTTTT
>NA|many|TRBJ2-7|TRBV28
CASSSPGQAYEQYF
TGTGCCAGCAGTTCCCCTGGGCAGGCCTACGAGCAGTACTTC
>NA|NA|TRBJ2-6|TRBV6-1
CASRPPSSGANVLTF
TGTGCCAGCAGGCCTCCCTCCTCTGGGGCCAACGTCCTGACTTTC
>NA|many|TRBJ2-3|TRBV2
CASRDVLAPKSASTDTQYF
TGTGCCAGCAGGGACGTACTAGCACCCAAAAGTGCTAGCACAGATACGCAGTATTTT
>NA|NA|TRBJ2-2|TRBV5-1
CASSLVLATNTGELFF
TGCGCCAGCAGCTTGGTTCTAGCGACGAACACCGGGGAGCTGTTTTTT
>NA|NA|TRBJ2-7|TRBV6-1
CASSEGKYPIEQYF
TGTGCCAGCAGTGAAGGGAAATACCCCATCGAGCAGTACTTC
>NA|NA|TRBJ2-7|TRBV5-6
CASSLAGASKVEQYF
TGTGCCAGCAGCTTGGCCGGAGCTAGCAAGGTGGAGCAGTACTTC
>NA|NA|TRBJ2-7|TRBV27
CASSKDYEQYF
TGTGCCAGCAGTAAAGACTACGAGCAGTACTTC
>NA|few|TRBJ2-7|TRBV7-9
CASSPIGGDPYEQYF
TGTGCCAGCAGCCCCATCGGGGGAGACCCCTACGAGCAGTACTTC
>TRBD2|NA|TRBJ2-3|TRBV10-2
CASSGALTSGSPDTQYF
TGCGCCAGCAGTGGGGCCCTGACTAGCGGGAGCCCAGATACGCAGTATTTT
>TRBD1|many|TRBJ2-7|TRBV7-8
CASSLVWGQFTSSYEQYF
TGTGCCAGCAGCTTAGTGTGGGGACAGTTTACGAGCTCCTACGAGCAGTACTTC
>NA|NA|TRBJ2-7|TRBV5-5
CASSLNTGCYEQYF
TGTGCCAGCAGCTTGAACACAGGGTGCTACGAGCAGTACTTC
>NA|many|TRBJ2-4|TRBV28
CASSLGQPKNIQYF
TGTGCCAGCAGTTTAGGCCAGCCCAAAAACATTCAGTACTTC
>NA|NA|TRBJ1-2|TRBV6-1
CASSSPAQTAYGYTF
TGTGCCAGCAGTTCCCCCGCCCAAACGGCCTATGGCTACACCTTC
>NA|many|TRBJ1-1|TRBV6-1
CASSPRWGRDTEAFF
TGTGCCAGCAGCCCTCGGTGGGGGCGCGACACTGAAGCTTTCTTT
>TRBD2|many|TRBJ2-3|TRBV27
CASSGRTSGSGGNTQYF
TGTGCCAGCAGTGGTCGGACTAGCGGGAGCGGAGGTAATACGCAGTATTTT
>NA|NA|TRBJ2-1|TRBV6-5
CASSFQGEYNEQFF
TGTGCCAGCAGTTTCCAAGGGGAGTACAATGAGCAGTTCTTC
>TRBD1|NA|TRBJ1-3|TRBV4-2
CASSYSATGGPGNTIYF
TGTGCCAGCAGTTACTCCGCTACAGGGGGCCCTGGAAACACCATATATTTT
>NA|few|TRBJ2-3|TRBV28
CASSFDRKTVDTQYF
TGTGCCAGCAGTTTCGACAGAAAGACAGTAGATACGCAGTATTTT
>TRBD2|NA|TRBJ2-3|TRBV20-1
CSAHLAGGDTQYF
TGCAGTGCTCACTTAGCGGGAGGAGATACGCAGTATTTT
>NA|NA|TRBJ2-3|TRBV20-1
CSARVSGAKDTQYF
TGCAGTGCTAGAGTCTCCGGGGCGAAAGATACGCAGTATTTT
>TRBD2|NA|TRBJ2-2|TRBV11-1
CASSFSGKGTGELFF
TGTGCCAGCAGCTTCAGCGGGAAGGGCACCGGGGAGCTGTTTTTT
>NA|few|TRBJ2-6|TRBV4-3
CASSRLGVSGANVLTF
TGCGCCAGCAGCCGATTAGGGGTCTCTGGGGCCAACGTCCTGACTTTC
>TRBD2|NA|TRBJ2-5|TRBV12-3/TRBV12-4
CASSHMTGLAGETQYF
TGTGCCAGCAGCCATATGACTGGACTAGCCGGAGAGACCCAGTACTTC
>NA|many|TRBJ1-1|TRBV7-9
CASNRGNTEAFF
TGTGCCAGCAATCGCGGTAACACTGAAGCTTTCTTT
>NA|many|TRBJ2-7|TRBV10-3
CAISGVEDYEQYF
TGTGCCATCAGCGGGGTGGAAGACTACGAGCAGTACTTC
>TRBD1|NA|TRBJ1-5|TRBV19
CASSTLNRGRGSNQPQHF
TGTGCCAGTAGTACCCTAAACAGGGGGCGAGGGAGCAATCAGCCCCAGCATTTT
>TRBD1|many|TRBJ2-5|TRBV5-6
CASSSGQGGETQYF
TGTGCCAGCAGCTCGGGACAGGGCGGGGAGACCCAGTACTTC
>TRBD1|few|TRBJ1-2|TRBV18
CASSQKQGDGYTF
TGTGCCAGCTCACAGAAACAGGGGGATGGCTACACCTTC
>NA|few|TRBJ1-4|TRBV7-9
CASSLMTEAEEKLFF
TGTGCCAGCAGCTTAATGACCGAGGCAGAGGAAAAACTGTTTTTT
>TRBD2|NA|TRBJ2-7|TRBV20-1
CSARGLAGTNEQYF
TGCAGTGCTAGAGGACTAGCGGGCACGAACGAGCAGTACTTC